What follows are 14 T cell receptor beta chains derived from one specimen sequenced in a study of regulatory T cells in long-lasting Graves disease. The authors built TCR beta libraries using iRepertoire HTBI primers and Arm-PCR of CDR3 regions. TCRdb itself ran the multiplex PCR reads through MiXCR, one entry per CDR3 protein. The sample holds around 450,000 distinct CDR3 sequences; approximately 15% are singletons and the top ten take 7.8%. Documented time point: newly diagnosed GD, antithyroid drugs for less than 3 months. Construction of the TCR library relied on RNA isolated from PBMCs. The same sample was also used in a study of T cells in Graves' hyperthyroidism and ophthalmopathy.

The sequencing here drew on peripheral blood mononuclear cells (PBMCs), taken at new diagnosis, from a patient treated with antithyroid drugs. Every receptor here comes from a woman aged 40 to 50 with Graves disease.

This clonotype has ten or more counts. The chain links TRBV28 to TRBJ2-3; 11 bases match TRBD1. The CDR3 is made up of 15 amino acids. Germline CDR1 is MDHEN and CDR2 is SYDVKM. With V trimmed by 6 bases and J by 4 bases, 6 bases remained unmatched. The CDR3 reads CASSYEGQGADTQYF. The CDR3, as DNA: TGTGCCAGCAGCTACGAGGGACAGGGGGCAGATACGCAGTATTTT.

The rearrangement joins TRBV28 to TRBJ1-1; TRBD1 is a possible D gene (5 bases). The CDR3 consists of 12 residues. Germline V gives CDR1 MDHEN, CDR2 SYDVKM. Trimming shortened V by 8 bases and J by 3 bases, and 10 bases separated the two germline ends. In DNA form, the CDR3 reads TGTGCCAGCGACAGCTACGACACTGAAGCTTTCTTT. It codes for CASDSYDTEAFF.

Concerning this clonotype itself: This clone may be a read error of a much larger clone one base away. No conserved phenylalanine or tryptophan is present at the end of the CDR3, so a read error is the likely explanation. The CDR3 loop reads CASRPYLDQTEAFL. The CDR3 DNA sequence: TGTGCCAGTAGACCGTACCTGGATCAAACTGAAGCTTTCCTT. The rearrangement links TRBV19 to TRBJ1-1; D call uncertain. V lost 6 bases to trimming and J lost 5 bases, with 16 bases between them. The CDR3 is 14 amino acids. CDR1 is LNHDA, CDR2 SQIVND, per germline (reference sequence).

This clonotype was seen at least ten times. The chain has TRBV27 and TRBJ1-1; TRBD1 agrees at 7 bases. This CDR3 region has 13 residues. Trimming cost V 3 bases and J 5 bases; bases outside gene matches: 3. CDR1 and CDR2 from the germline V gene are MNHEY and SMNVEV (reference sequence). The CDR3 loop reads CASSFTGETEAFF. CDR3 in DNA: TGTGCCAGCAGTTTCACAGGGGAAACTGAAGCTTTCTTT.

This clonotype appeared many times. The chain carries TRBV30 and TRBJ2-5; 7 positions match TRBD1. The CDR3 has 12 amino acids. The ends lost 5 bases at V and 6 bases at J; junction bases unmatched: 6. Germline V CDR1 and CDR2: GTSNPN, SVGIG (reference sequence). CDR3 loop: CAWVTGSKTQYF. DNA of the CDR3: TGTGCCTGGGTGACAGGGTCAAAGACCCAGTACTTC.

This clonotype was seen ten or more times. V gene TRBV27 combines with J gene TRBJ2-1; no clear D gene. Trimming stripped 2 bases from V and 2 bases from J, with 13 bases between. This CDR3 has 16 amino acids. Per the germline V gene, CDR1 is MNHEY and CDR2 is SMNVEV (reference sequence). The CDR3 is CASSLNGVTPYNEQFF. The CDR3 DNA follows: TGTGCCAGCAGTTTAAATGGGGTAACCCCCTACAATGAGCAGTTCTTC.

This clonotype was counted many times. The chain recombines TRBV2 with TRBJ2-1; 9 bases map to TRBD2. J gave up 5 bases and V 2 bases, and 1 base lay outside the gene matches. The germline CDR1 and CDR2 sequences are SNHLY and FYNNEI. This CDR3 spans 14 amino acids. CDR3: CASSELAGDNEQFF. The CDR3 bases are TGTGCCAGCAGTGAATTAGCGGGAGACAATGAGCAGTTCTTC.

This clonotype has a handful of counts. A much larger clone differs from this one at a single base, so this may be a read error. J is TRBJ1-2 and V is TRBV12-3 or TRBV12-4, with 7 bases that match TRBD1. CDR3 length equals 14 residues. The CDR3, as DNA: TGTGCCAGCAGTAGGAGACAGGGAGGAGATGGCTACGCCTTC. It translates to CASSRRQGGDGYAF.

This clonotype was recorded at least ten times. The rearrangement joins TRBV2 to TRBJ2-3; 9 bases agree with TRBD1. Losses at the gene ends were 4 bases for V and 1 base for J; bases not matched to a gene: 3. Germline-derived CDR1 and CDR2 are SNHLY and FYNNEI. There are 15 residues in the CDR3. DNA for the CDR3: TGTGCCAGCAGTGTTCGGACAGGGGGCACAGATACGCAGTATTTT. This gives the protein CASSVRTGGTDTQYF.

The sample holds many counts of this clonotype. The rearrangement joins TRBV12-5 to TRBJ1-1, with D possibly being TRBD1 (5 bases). CDR1 LGHNT and CDR2 FRNRAP come from the germline V gene. V was pared by 1 base and J by 4 bases, with 19 bases between. This CDR3 spans 17 amino acids. The CDR3 nucleotides are TGTGCTAGTGGTTTGGGCGCGGGTGTGGGGCAAGTCACTGAAGCTTTCTTT. Protein sequence: CASGLGAGVGQVTEAFF.

This clonotype has a count of ten or more. The rearrangement joins TRBV11-3 to TRBJ2-7; 9 nucleotides line up with TRBD1. The V gene end was trimmed by 5 bases and the J gene end by 5 bases; junction bases not matched to a gene: 10. This CDR3 spans 15 amino acids. Germline-derived CDR1 and CDR2 are SGHNT and YENEEA. The CDR3 reads CASSPGQGKVHEQYF. The CDR3 region has the DNA TGTGCCAGCAGCCCTGGACAGGGGAAGGTACACGAGCAGTACTTC.

This clonotype was seen only a few times. J is TRBJ2-1 and V is TRBV11-2, with 13 bases fitting TRBD2. Germline values: CDR1 SGHAT, CDR2 FQNNGV. This CDR3 has 16 residues. J gave up 6 bases and V 3 bases, and 5 bases lay outside the gene matches. DNA of the CDR3: TGTGCCAGCAGCTTGGGGGGACTAGCGGGGACCAATGAGCAGTTCTTC. It translates to CASSLGGLAGTNEQFF.

This clonotype was recorded once. CDR3 coding DNA: TGCGCCAGCAGCTCTCCGGGACAGGGGACCGGGGAGCTGTTTTTT. It encodes CASSSPGQGTGELFF. This rearrangement joins TRBV5-1 to TRBJ2-2, with 10 bases fitting TRBD1. Looked up from germline, CDR1 is SGHRS and CDR2 is YFSETQ. The CDR3 totals 15 residues. J was trimmed by 5 bases and V by 3 bases; bases with no gene match: 4.

This clonotype was found many times. The chain has TRBV27 and TRBJ2-3; 7 positions agree with TRBD2. The junction had 6 bases not matched to a gene; V was cut back by 8 bases and J by 4 bases. Germline CDR1 and CDR2: MNHEY and SMNVEV (reference sequence). The CDR3 runs to 13 residues. The CDR3 spells CASGLVGSDTQYF. The CDR3 DNA reads TGTGCCAGCGGACTAGTCGGTTCAGATACGCAGTATTTT.